Sequencing of this T cell receptor beta chain was carried out in a study of cytomegalovirus exposure and HLA in healthy donors. It was with 60 Vbeta and 13 Jbeta primers that the PCR ran. Data came from immunoSEQ multiplex PCR; TCRdb stores just in-frame clones and leaves some out. This repertoire shows under 130,000 clones, approximately 79% found once; its top ten account for about 3.4%. Sequenced input: PBMCs. This TCR was sampled from a woman aged 40-49 years in good health and CMV-seronegative.

This chain's CDR3 is CASSPPGQGAENSPLHF. The CDR3 DNA follows: TGTGCCAGCAGTCCACCAGGACAGGGGGCGGAGAATTCACCCCTCCACTTT. The chain combines TRBV28 with TRBJ1-6, with 11 positions matching TRBD1. After removal of 5 bases from V and 7 bases from J, the junction contained 10 bases not matched to a gene. Germline values: CDR1 MDHEN, CDR2 SYDVKM. This CDR3 region has 17 residues.